This T cell receptor beta chain was captured by sequencing in a study of T cell responses to AZD1222 COVID-19 vaccine. Notes on the study in general: No repertoire was sampled before or during the peak T cell response, only after it.

V shed 0 bases and J shed 7 bases, with 13 bases lying between them. CDR1 and CDR2 (germline): MNHNS, SASEGT. The CDR3 has 15 amino acids. The assay was immunoSEQ multiplex PCR, and TCRdb's table has in-frame clones only and misses some. The sample contains roughly 180,000 clones, roughly nine tenths of which appear only once. As concerns this clone: Its antigen is currently unknown.

The chain has TRBV6-1 and TRBJ1-5, with TRBD1 as a possible D gene (6 bases). Sequences were derived from peripheral blood, sampled on day 0 of AZD1222 vaccination. The clonotype was recovered from an adult in good health. The CDR3 sequence: CASSEALGGRQPQHF. The CDR3 nucleotides read TGTGCCAGCAGTGAAGCCTTAGGGGGTCGGCAGCCCCAGCATTTT.